The 10 T cell receptor beta chains given below trace back to one sample, sequenced in a study of regulatory T cells in long-lasting Graves disease. Both iRepertoire HTBI primers and Arm-PCR of CDR3 regions were used to build the TCR beta libraries. TCRdb redid the calling of the multiplex PCR reads with MiXCR, one entry per CDR3 protein. The sample lists some 320,000 distinct CDR3 sequences; more than 15% were seen once. The time point was: newly diagnosed GD, antithyroid drugs for less than 3 months. From RNA extracted from PBMCs, the TCR library was made. This sample comprised peripheral blood mononuclear cells (PBMCs), obtained at new diagnosis, from a patient treated with antithyroid drugs. The receptors come from a female donor with Graves disease.

This clonotype occurred many times. The chain has TRBV19 and TRBJ2-1, with 9 nucleotides matching TRBD2. The CDR3 sequence is 15 residues long. The V and J ends lost 6 bases and 10 bases, in that order; junction bases with no gene match: 13. Germline V gives CDR1 LNHDA, CDR2 SQIVND (reference sequence). DNA for the CDR3: TGTGCCAGTAGCACTGGGGCGGGAGGGCCGTGGGAGCAGTTCTTC. It encodes CASSTGAGGPWEQFF.

The table lists this clonotype with a few counts. A read error may explain this, as a much larger clone is one base away. Because it lacks the conserved phenylalanine or tryptophan at the end, this CDR3 is likely a read error. The genes are TRBV27 and TRBJ2-7; D not resolved. The V end lost 4 bases, the J end lost 6 bases, and 10 bases lay between the germline ends. The CDR3 runs 12 residues. CDR1 and CDR2 from the germline V gene are MNHEY and SMNVEV (reference sequence). The CDR3 is CASSWPGGEQYL. The DNA of the CDR3 is TGTGCCAGCAGTTGGCCCGGTGGCGAGCAGTACCTC.

This clonotype was seen many times. The V and J genes are TRBV18 and TRBJ2-3, with 11 bases matching TRBD1. Germline V gives CDR1 KGHSH, CDR2 LQKENI. The V and J ends lost 3 bases and 0 bases, in that order; junction bases with no gene match: 8. The CDR3 loop spans 18 amino acids. The CDR3 bases are TGTGCCAGCTCACCCTCCCGGACAGGGGGCGTTAGCACAGATACGCAGTATTTT. Amino acid sequence: CASSPSRTGGVSTDTQYF.

This clonotype has a count of ten or more. The V call is TRBV12-5, the J call TRBJ2-2, with a possible D match to TRBD2 (6 bases). The CDR3 contains 19 residues. CDR1 is LGHNT, CDR2 FRNRAP, per germline. The germline V and J ends were trimmed by 1 base and 0 bases, with 18 bases remaining between them. CDR3 nucleotides: TGTGCTAGTGGTTTGGACGGGAGCGGGTCCACCGCGAACACCGGGGAGCTGTTTTTT. Protein product: CASGLDGSGSTANTGELFF.

This clonotype was found a few times. Possible read error: a much larger clone is one base away. This chain links TRBV7-9 with TRBJ1-2, with 8 positions matching TRBD1. The trim removed 5 bases at V and 7 bases at J, leaving 9 bases unmatched. The CDR3 totals 14 residues. The germline V gene encodes CDR1 SEHNR and CDR2 FQNEAQ (reference sequence). The CDR3 is CASSAGTGLGGYTF. Here the CDR3 DNA reads TGTGCCAGCAGCGCTGGGACAGGACTGGGTGGCTACACCTTC. Together with reference TRBV7-9 and TRBJ1-2, the CDR3 gives the full variable domain: DTGVSQNPRHKITKRGQNVTFRCDPISEHNRLYWYRQTLGQGPEFLTYFQNEAQLEKSRLLSDRFSAERPKGSFSTLEIQRTEQGDSAMYLCASSAGTGLGGYTFGSGTRLTVV.

Many counts were recorded for this clonotype. J is TRBJ1-1 and V is TRBV2; tentatively, D is TRBD1 (5 bases). V shed 7 bases and J shed 5 bases, with 11 bases lying between them. Germline V CDR1 and CDR2: SNHLY, FYNNEI. There are 12 residues in the CDR3. For the CDR3, the DNA is TGTGCCAGCACCCGGGGGGGGACTGAAGCTTTCTTT. Translation: CASTRGGTEAFF.

The V gene is TRBV30, the J gene TRBJ1-6; TRBD1 is a possible D gene (5 bases). This CDR3 has 15 residues. Trimming took off 0 bases at V and 5 bases at J, with 11 bases between the two ends. Germline loops: CDR1 GTSNPN, CDR2 SVGIG (reference sequence). The CDR3 DNA is TGTGCCTGGAGTGTATTTCGGGGCAATAATTCACCCCTCCACTTT. This sequence encodes CAWSVFRGNNSPLHF.

On this clonotype itself: A read error likely explains this, since a far larger clone differs by one base. CDR3 nucleotides: TGTGCCAGCAGCCCTCGGAGTAGGGAGCAGTACTTC. Translating it yields CASSPRSREQYF. V usage is TRBV11-3 and J usage is TRBJ2-7; D call uncertain. The CDR3 contains 12 residues. Between the trimmed V and J ends, which lost 5 bases and 7 bases, there was a span of 12 bases. Germline V gives CDR1 SGHNT, CDR2 YENEEA.

On this clonotype itself: A far larger clone is only one base removed, so a read error is likely. The rearrangement links TRBV6-1 to TRBJ2-3; 11 positions match TRBD2. The end of the DNA is better explained by TRBJ2-1, so the J call may be wrong. The CDR3 sequence is 15 residues long. CDR1 MNHNS and CDR2 SASEGT come from the germline V gene. CDR3 coding DNA: TGTGCCAGCAGGAAACTAGCGGGAGAGGCAGAGACCCAGTTCTTC. Translating it yields CASRKLAGEAETQFF.

The sample holds one count of this clonotype. This chain uses TRBV7-2 with TRBJ2-3; D ambiguous. The germline gives CDR1 SGHTA, CDR2 FQGNSA. The CDR3 totals 16 residues. V lost 1 base and J 3 bases, leaving 14 bases between the germline ends. CDR3 residues: CASSLELTWETDTQYF. CDR3 DNA sequence: TGTGCCAGCAGCTTAGAACTCACGTGGGAAACAGATACGCAGTATTTT. Full variable domain (outside the CDR3, taken from reference TRBV7-2 and TRBJ2-3): GAGVSQSPSNKVTEKGKDVELRCDPISGHTALYWYRQSLGQGLEFLIYFQGNSAPDKSGLPSDRFSAERTGGSVSTLTIQRTQQEDSAVYLCASSLELTWETDTQYFGPGTRLTVL.